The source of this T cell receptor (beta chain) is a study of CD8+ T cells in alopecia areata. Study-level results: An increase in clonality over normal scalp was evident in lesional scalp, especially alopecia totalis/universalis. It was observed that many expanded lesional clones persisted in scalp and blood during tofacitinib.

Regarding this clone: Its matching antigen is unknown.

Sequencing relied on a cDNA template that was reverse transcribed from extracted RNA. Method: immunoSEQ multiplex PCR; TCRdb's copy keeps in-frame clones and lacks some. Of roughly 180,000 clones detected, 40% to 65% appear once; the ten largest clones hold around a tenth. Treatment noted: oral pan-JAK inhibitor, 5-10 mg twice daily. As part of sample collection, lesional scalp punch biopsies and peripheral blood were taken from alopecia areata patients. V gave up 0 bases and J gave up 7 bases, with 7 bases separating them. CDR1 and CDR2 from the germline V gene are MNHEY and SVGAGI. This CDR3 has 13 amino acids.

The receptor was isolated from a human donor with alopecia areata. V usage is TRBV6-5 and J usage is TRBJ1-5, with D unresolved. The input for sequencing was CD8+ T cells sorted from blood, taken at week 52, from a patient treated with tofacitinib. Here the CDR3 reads CASSYSNQQPQHF. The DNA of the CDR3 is TGTGCCAGCAGTTACTCGAATCAGCAGCCCCAGCATTTT.